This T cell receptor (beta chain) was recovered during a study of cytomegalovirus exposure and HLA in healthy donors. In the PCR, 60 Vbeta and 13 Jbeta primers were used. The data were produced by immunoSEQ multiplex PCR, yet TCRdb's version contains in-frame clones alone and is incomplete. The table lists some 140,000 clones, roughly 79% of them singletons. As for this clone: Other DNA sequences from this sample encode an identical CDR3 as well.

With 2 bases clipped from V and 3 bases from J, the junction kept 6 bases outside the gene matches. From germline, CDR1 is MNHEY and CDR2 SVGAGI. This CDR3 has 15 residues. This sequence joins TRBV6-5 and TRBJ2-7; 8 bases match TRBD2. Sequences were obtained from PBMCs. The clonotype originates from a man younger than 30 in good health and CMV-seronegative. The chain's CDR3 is CASSYGGGTVYEQYF. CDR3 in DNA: TGTGCCAGCAGTTACGGCGGGGGGACGGTCTACGAGCAGTACTTC.